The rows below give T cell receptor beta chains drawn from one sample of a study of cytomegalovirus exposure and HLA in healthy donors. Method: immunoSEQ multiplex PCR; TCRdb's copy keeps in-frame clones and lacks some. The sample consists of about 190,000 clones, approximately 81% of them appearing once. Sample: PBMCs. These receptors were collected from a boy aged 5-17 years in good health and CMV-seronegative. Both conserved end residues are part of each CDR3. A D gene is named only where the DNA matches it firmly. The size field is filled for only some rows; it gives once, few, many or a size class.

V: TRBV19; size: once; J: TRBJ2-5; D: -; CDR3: CASAPSREETQYF; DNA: TGTGCCAGCGCCCCCTCGAGAGAAGAGACCCAGTACTTC
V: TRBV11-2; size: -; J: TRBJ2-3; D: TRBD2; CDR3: CARTKRGVAGGLRDTQYF; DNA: TGTGCCAGGACGAAGAGGGGGGTAGCGGGGGGCCTGCGAGATACGCAGTATTTT
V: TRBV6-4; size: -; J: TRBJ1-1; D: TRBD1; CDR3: CASSDPRGKGDTEAFF; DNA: TGTGCCAGCAGTGACCCCAGGGGGAAGGGGGACACTGAAGCTTTCTTT
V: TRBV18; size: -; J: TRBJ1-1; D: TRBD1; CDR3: CASSLAGTENTEAFF; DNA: TGTGCCAGCTCACTGGCCGGGACAGAGAACACTGAAGCTTTCTTT
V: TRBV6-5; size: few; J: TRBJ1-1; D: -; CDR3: CASSSRQNTEAFF; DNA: TGTGCCAGCAGCTCGCGACAGAACACTGAAGCTTTCTTT
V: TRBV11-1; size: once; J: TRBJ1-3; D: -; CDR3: CASSAQGSGNTIYF; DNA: TGTGCCAGCAGCGCTCAGGGCTCTGGAAACACCATATATTTT
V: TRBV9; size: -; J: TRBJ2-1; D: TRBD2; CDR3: CASSVVVGGLDNEQFF; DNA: TGTGCCAGCAGCGTAGTAGTGGGAGGGCTTGACAATGAGCAGTTCTTC
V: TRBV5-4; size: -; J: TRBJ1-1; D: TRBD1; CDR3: CASSILDRANTEAFF; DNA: TGTGCCAGCAGCATACTCGACAGGGCGAACACTGAAGCTTTCTTT
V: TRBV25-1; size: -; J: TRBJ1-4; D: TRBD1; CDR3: CASSDPGQGPNEKLFF; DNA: TGTGCCAGCAGTGACCCAGGACAGGGCCCGAATGAAAAACTGTTTTTT
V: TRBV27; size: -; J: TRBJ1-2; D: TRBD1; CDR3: CASRDRGLDGYTF; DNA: TGTGCCAGCAGAGACAGGGGTCTAGATGGCTACACCTTC
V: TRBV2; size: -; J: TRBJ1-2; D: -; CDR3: CASSSDRAGYTF; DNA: TGTGCCAGCAGTTCGGACAGAGCCGGCTACACCTTC
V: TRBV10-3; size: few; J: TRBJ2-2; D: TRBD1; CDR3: CAISDPDRVTGELFF; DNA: TGTGCCATCAGTGACCCGGACAGGGTCACCGGGGAGCTGTTTTTT
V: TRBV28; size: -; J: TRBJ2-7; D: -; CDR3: CASSLERASYEQYF; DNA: TGTGCCAGCAGTTTGGAGAGGGCTTCCTACGAGCAGTACTTC
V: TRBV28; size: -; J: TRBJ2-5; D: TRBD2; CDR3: CASSLGTSGRGGEEIQYF; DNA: TGTGCCAGCAGTTTGGGGACTAGCGGGAGGGGTGGGGAAGAGATCCAGTACTTC
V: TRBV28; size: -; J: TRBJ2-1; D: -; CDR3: CASRLTDIYNEQFF; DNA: TGTGCCAGCCGGCTTACGGACATCTACAATGAGCAGTTCTTC
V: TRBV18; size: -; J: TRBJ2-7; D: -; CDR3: CASSPPTGSYEQYF; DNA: TGTGCCAGCTCACCACCGACTGGATCCTACGAGCAGTACTTC
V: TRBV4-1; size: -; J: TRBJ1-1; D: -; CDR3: CASSLGGIRNTEAFF; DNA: TGCGCCAGCAGCTTGGGGGGTATAAGAAACACTGAAGCTTTCTTT
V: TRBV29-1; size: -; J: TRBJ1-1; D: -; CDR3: CSVDGFNTEAFF; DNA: TGCAGCGTTGACGGTTTCAACACTGAAGCTTTCTTT
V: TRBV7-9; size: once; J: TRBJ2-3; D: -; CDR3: CASSSGTSTDTQYF; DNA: TGTGCCAGCAGCTCCGGGACTAGCACAGATACGCAGTATTTT
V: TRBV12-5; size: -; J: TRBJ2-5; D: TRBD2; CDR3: CASGYGLAGVETQYF; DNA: TGTGCTAGTGGTTACGGACTAGCGGGAGTTGAGACCCAGTACTTC
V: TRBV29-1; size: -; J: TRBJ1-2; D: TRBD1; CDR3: CSVSAGTGGYGYTF; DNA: TGCAGCGTCTCAGCCGGGACAGGAGGCTATGGCTACACCTTC
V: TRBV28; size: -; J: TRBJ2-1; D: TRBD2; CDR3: CASSFSSGRNNEQFF; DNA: TGTGCCAGCAGTTTTTCTAGCGGGAGGAACAATGAGCAGTTCTTC
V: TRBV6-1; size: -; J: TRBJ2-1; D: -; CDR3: CASSGTGTPSYNEQFF; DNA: TGTGCCAGCAGTGGTACCGGGACACCGTCCTACAATGAGCAGTTCTTC
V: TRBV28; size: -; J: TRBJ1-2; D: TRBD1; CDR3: CASSLPAGTAHGYTF; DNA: TGTGCCAGCAGTTTACCCGCCGGGACAGCCCATGGCTACACCTTC
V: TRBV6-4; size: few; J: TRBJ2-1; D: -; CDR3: CASSEEAGFNEQFF; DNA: TGTGCCAGCAGTGAAGAAGCGGGCTTCAATGAGCAGTTCTTC
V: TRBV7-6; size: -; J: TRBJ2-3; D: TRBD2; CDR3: CASSLTSGLAGFTDTQYF; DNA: TGTGCCAGCAGCTTAACTAGCGGACTCGCTGGTTTCACAGATACGCAGTATTTT
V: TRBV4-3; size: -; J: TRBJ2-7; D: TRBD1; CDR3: CASSLTVGQGDEQYF; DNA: TGCGCCAGCAGCCTTACCGTGGGACAGGGGGACGAGCAGTACTTC
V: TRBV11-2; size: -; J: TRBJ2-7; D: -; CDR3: CASSLGTRAYEQYF; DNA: TGTGCCAGCAGCTTAGGGACGAGGGCCTACGAGCAGTACTTC
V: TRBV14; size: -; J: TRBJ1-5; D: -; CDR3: CASSGQNNQPQHF; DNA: TGTGCCAGCAGTGGACAGAACAATCAGCCCCAGCATTTT
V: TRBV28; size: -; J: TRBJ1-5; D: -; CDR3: CASSLGRAGQPQHF; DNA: TGTGCCAGCAGTTTAGGCAGGGCCGGGCAGCCCCAGCATTTT
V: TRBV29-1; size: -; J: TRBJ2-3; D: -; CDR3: CSADGVGRGLLTDTQYF; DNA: TGCAGCGCCGACGGGGTTGGGCGGGGTCTGCTCACAGATACGCAGTATTTT
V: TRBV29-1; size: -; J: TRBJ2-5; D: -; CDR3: CSARTSPETQYF; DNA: TGCAGCGCGAGGACATCCCCGGAGACCCAGTACTTC
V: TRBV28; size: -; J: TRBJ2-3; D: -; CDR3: CASKGGGTTDTQYF; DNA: TGTGCCAGTAAGGGGGGGGGCACCACAGATACGCAGTATTTT
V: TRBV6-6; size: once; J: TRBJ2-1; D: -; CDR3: CAEGQGSHEQFF; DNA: TGTGCCGAAGGTCAGGGTTCCCATGAGCAGTTCTTC
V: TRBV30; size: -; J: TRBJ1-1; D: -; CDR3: CAWRRNTMNTEAFF; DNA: TGTGCCTGGAGACGGAATACTATGAACACTGAAGCTTTCTTT
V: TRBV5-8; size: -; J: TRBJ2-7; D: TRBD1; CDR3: CASSPGTGKSYEQYF; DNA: TGTGCCAGCAGTCCCGGGACAGGGAAATCCTACGAGCAGTACTTC
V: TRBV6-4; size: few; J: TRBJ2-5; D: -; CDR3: CASSESAGSQETQYF; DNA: TGTGCCAGCAGTGAAAGTGCGGGCAGCCAAGAGACCCAGTACTTC
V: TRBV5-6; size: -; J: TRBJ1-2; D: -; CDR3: CASSLDQGWDYGYTF; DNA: TGTGCCAGCAGCTTGGATCAGGGTTGGGACTATGGCTACACCTTC
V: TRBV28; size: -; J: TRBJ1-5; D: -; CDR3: CASRTGGQPQHF; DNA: TGTGCCAGCAGAACGGGGGGTCAGCCCCAGCATTTT
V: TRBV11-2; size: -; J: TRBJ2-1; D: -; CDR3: CASSLQDSNEQFF; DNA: TGTGCCAGCAGCTTACAGGATTCCAATGAGCAGTTCTTC
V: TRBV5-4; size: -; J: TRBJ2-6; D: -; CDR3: CASSLGIQSSGANVLTF; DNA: TGTGCCAGCAGCTTGGGCATACAGAGCTCTGGGGCCAACGTCCTGACTTTC
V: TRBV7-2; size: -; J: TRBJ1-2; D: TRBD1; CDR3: CASRQGPGGYTF; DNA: TGTGCCAGCAGACAGGGGCCCGGTGGCTACACCTTC
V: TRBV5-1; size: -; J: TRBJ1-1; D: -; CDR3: CASSVPTDMNTEAFF; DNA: TGCGCCAGCAGCGTCCCGACAGATATGAACACTGAAGCTTTCTTT
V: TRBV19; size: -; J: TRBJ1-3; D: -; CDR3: CASSRGPSSGNTIYF; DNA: TGTGCCAGTAGTAGAGGGCCCTCCTCTGGAAACACCATATATTTT
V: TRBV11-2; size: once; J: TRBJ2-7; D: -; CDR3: CASSSRLVEQYF; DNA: TGTGCCAGCAGCTCTAGGCTAGTCGAGCAGTACTTC
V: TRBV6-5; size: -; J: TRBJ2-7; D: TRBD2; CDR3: CASGGAGVGDEQYF; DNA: TGTGCCAGCGGGGGAGCGGGAGTAGGCGACGAGCAGTACTTC
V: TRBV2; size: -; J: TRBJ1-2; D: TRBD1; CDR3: CASSGSGTGFGYTF; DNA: TGTGCCAGCAGTGGCTCCGGGACAGGGTTTGGCTACACCTTC
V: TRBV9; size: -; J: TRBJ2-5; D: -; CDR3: CASSSEMETQYF; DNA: TGTGCCAGCAGCTCAGAAATGGAGACCCAGTACTTC
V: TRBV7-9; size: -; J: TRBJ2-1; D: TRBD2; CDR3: CASIPPGLAGTNGGEQFF; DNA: TGTGCCAGCATCCCTCCAGGACTAGCGGGGACCAACGGGGGTGAGCAGTTCTTC
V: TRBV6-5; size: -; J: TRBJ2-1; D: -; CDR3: CASSVDKGRYEQFF; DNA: TGTGCCAGCAGTGTGGACAAGGGGCGGTATGAGCAGTTCTTC
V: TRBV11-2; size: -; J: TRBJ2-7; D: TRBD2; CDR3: CASSSVGEREGEQYF; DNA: TGTGCCAGCAGCTCCGTGGGCGAGCGGGAGGGGGAGCAGTACTTC
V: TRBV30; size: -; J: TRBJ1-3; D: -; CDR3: CAWSILSSGNTIYF; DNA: TGTGCCTGGAGTATTCTCAGCTCTGGAAACACCATATATTTT
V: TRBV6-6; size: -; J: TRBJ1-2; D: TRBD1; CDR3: CASSRLGQHGYTF; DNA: TGTGCCAGCAGTCGTCTGGGACAGCATGGCTACACCTTC
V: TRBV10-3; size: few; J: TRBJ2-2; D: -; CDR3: CAIRELRTGELFF; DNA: TGTGCCATCAGAGAGCTGAGGACCGGGGAGCTGTTTTTT
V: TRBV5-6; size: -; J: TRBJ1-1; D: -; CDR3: CASSPAGGLGAFF; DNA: TGTGCCAGCAGTCCGGCGGGGGGACTGGGAGCTTTCTTT
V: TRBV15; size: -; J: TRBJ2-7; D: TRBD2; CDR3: CATSKGVTMAGGPRYEQYF; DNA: TGTGCCACCAGCAAAGGCGTCACCATGGCGGGAGGGCCACGCTACGAGCAGTACTTC
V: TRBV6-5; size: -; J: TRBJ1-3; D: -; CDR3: CASSLRTAGNTIYF; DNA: TGTGCCAGCAGTTTAAGGACAGCTGGAAACACCATATATTTT
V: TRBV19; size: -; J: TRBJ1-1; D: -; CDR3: CASTSLRGGMVTEAFF; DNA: TGTGCCAGTACCTCTCTTAGGGGAGGGATGGTCACTGAAGCTTTCTTT
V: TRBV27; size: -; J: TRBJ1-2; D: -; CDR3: CASSPLGGGYGYTF; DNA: TGTGCCAGCAGTCCTCTCGGGGGAGGCTATGGCTACACCTTC
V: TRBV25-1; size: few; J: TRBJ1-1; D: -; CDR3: CASSTLSGNTEAFF; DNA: TGTGCCAGCAGTACCTTGAGCGGGAACACTGAAGCTTTCTTT